The rows below give T cell receptor beta chains drawn from one sample of a study of cytomegalovirus exposure and HLA in healthy donors. Method: immunoSEQ multiplex PCR; TCRdb's copy keeps in-frame clones and lacks some. The sample lists under 250,000 clones, 75% to 85% occurring once. Sequenced input: PBMCs. Source of these receptors: a woman between 40 and 55 years old in good health and CMV-seronegative. The CDR3 runs from the conserved cysteine through the conserved F or W. D genes are given only for firm matches. A clone size is listed for some rows: how often the clone was seen (once, few, many), or a class if it is expanded.

V	size	J	D	CDR3	DNA
TRBV6-6	-	TRBJ2-2	-	CASIREGNTGELFF	TGTGCCAGCATACGAGAGGGGAACACCGGGGAGCTGTTTTTT
TRBV7-3	-	TRBJ1-5	-	CASSHSHRQATNNQPQHF	TGTGCCAGCAGCCACTCCCACAGACAGGCGACTAATAATCAGCCCCAGCATTTT
TRBV10-3	once	TRBJ2-5	TRBD1	CAISGTGVETQYF	TGTGCCATCAGTGGCACAGGGGTGGAGACCCAGTACTTC
TRBV5-1	-	TRBJ1-2	TRBD1	CASSQWTGGSYGYTF	TGCGCCAGCAGCCAATGGACAGGGGGCAGCTATGGCTACACCTTC
TRBV5-4	-	TRBJ1-1	-	CASSFSPLDTGINTEAFF	TGTGCCAGCAGCTTTAGTCCCCTCGATACAGGTATAAACACTGAAGCTTTCTTT
TRBV5-6	-	TRBJ1-2	TRBD1	CASSRDRGTGYYGYTF	TGTGCCAGCAGCAGGGACAGGGGAACGGGTTACTATGGCTACACCTTC
TRBV9	-	TRBJ1-2	-	CASSVGSGNYGYTF	TGTGCCAGCAGCGTAGGCTCAGGCAACTATGGCTACACCTTC
TRBV7-5	-	TRBJ2-7	-	CVRSDRGQGALEREGSYEQYF	TGTGTCAGAAGTGACCGGGGGCAGGGGGCGCTCGAGCGGGAGGGCTCCTACGAGCAGTACTTC
TRBV27	-	TRBJ2-7	TRBD2	CASSFGGGKYEQYF	TGTGCCAGCAGTTTTGGCGGGGGGAAATACGAGCAGTACTTC
TRBV5-1	-	TRBJ1-2	TRBD1	CASSSTGTGGAYGYTF	TGCGCCAGCAGCTCCACCGGGACAGGGGGGGCCTATGGCTACACCTTC
TRBV14	-	TRBJ1-2	-	CASSQDIDSSYGYTF	TGTGCCAGCAGCCAAGATATTGATAGTAGCTATGGCTACACCTTC
TRBV7-3	-	TRBJ2-1	TRBD2	CASSLRGGLSPYNEQFF	TGTGCCAGCAGCTTACGGGGGGGGCTTTCCCCCTACAATGAGCAGTTCTTC
TRBV7-9	once	TRBJ1-4	-	CASSVGSGNEKLFF	TGTGCCAGCAGCGTAGGGTCAGGGAATGAAAAACTGTTTTTT
TRBV7-9	-	TRBJ2-2	TRBD1	CASSLRTGVTGELFF	TGTGCCAGCAGCTTACGTACAGGGGTCACCGGGGAGCTGTTTTTT
TRBV19	-	TRBJ1-1	-	CASRTGFRLNTEAFF	TGTGCCAGTAGGACTGGTTTTCGATTGAACACTGAAGCTTTCTTT
TRBV7-9	-	TRBJ1-2	-	CASSGPNWGPNYGYTF	TGTGCCAGCAGCGGTCCAAATTGGGGCCCGAACTATGGCTACACCTTC
TRBV5-4	-	TRBJ2-1	TRBD2	CASSTYSGRSYNEQFF	TGTGCCAGCAGCACATATAGCGGGAGGTCATACAATGAGCAGTTCTTC
TRBV12-1	few	TRBJ1-5	-	CASSVDSEGCGQPQHF	TGTGCCAGCAGCGTAGATTCAGAGGGTTGCGGTCAGCCCCAGCATTTT
TRBV10-2	-	TRBJ2-7	TRBD1	CASSEWGTAYEQYF	TGCGCCAGCAGTGAGTGGGGGACAGCGTACGAGCAGTACTTC
TRBV9	-	TRBJ2-5	-	CASSVDRDATQYF	TGTGCCAGCAGCGTAGACAGGGACGCGACCCAGTACTTC
TRBV18	-	TRBJ2-7	TRBD1	CASSHGQGYEQYF	TGTGCCAGCTCACACGGACAGGGCTACGAGCAGTACTTC
TRBV28	-	TRBJ2-7	-	CASRGTGTPTGYF	TGTGCCAGCAGGGGGACCGGGACACCAACCGGGTACTTC
TRBV6-5	-	TRBJ2-2	TRBD1	CASKTGVTNTGELFF	TGTGCCAGCAAAACAGGGGTGACGAACACCGGGGAGCTGTTTTTT
TRBV28	-	TRBJ1-5	TRBD1	CASSLGTGAHQPQHF	TGTGCCAGCAGTTTAGGGACAGGGGCCCATCAGCCCCAGCATTTT
TRBV7-9	-	TRBJ2-7	TRBD2	CASSKTSGPNDEQYF	TGTGCCAGCAGCAAGACTAGCGGGCCGAACGACGAGCAGTACTTC
TRBV28	-	TRBJ1-1	-	CASSFIGANTEAFF	TGTGCCAGCAGTTTCATAGGGGCTAACACTGAAGCTTTCTTT
TRBV6-5	few	TRBJ1-1	-	CASSYRTETEAFF	TGTGCCAGCAGTTACCGAACAGAAACTGAAGCTTTCTTT
TRBV9	-	TRBJ2-1	TRBD1	CASTPAGGSYNEQFF	TGTGCCAGCACCCCCGCAGGGGGTTCCTACAATGAGCAGTTCTTC
TRBV5-1	-	TRBJ2-1	-	CASSLKTPGGDSEFF	TGCGCCAGCTCGCTTAAGACCCCGGGGGGCGATTCCGAGTTCTTC
TRBV10-2	-	TRBJ1-2	-	CAITRVYTF	TGCGCCATTACTCGGGTCTACACCTTC
TRBV5-1	-	TRBJ2-1	-	CASSQGSSEQFF	TGCGCCAGCAGCCAGGGAAGCAGTGAGCAGTTCTTC
TRBV27	-	TRBJ1-1	TRBD1	CASGWTGVDTEAFF	TGTGCCAGCGGATGGACAGGGGTCGACACTGAAGCTTTCTTT
TRBV30	-	TRBJ2-3	TRBD2	CAWRPGLAGDADTQYF	TGTGCCTGGAGACCAGGACTAGCGGGAGATGCAGATACGCAGTATTTT
TRBV10-3	-	TRBJ2-5	-	CAIRGGGETQYF	TGTGCCATCAGAGGTGGGGGGGAGACCCAGTACTTC
TRBV27	-	TRBJ2-3	TRBD2	CASSFVAPSGSNADTQYF	TGTGCCAGCAGTTTCGTAGCTCCTAGCGGGAGCAATGCAGATACGCAGTATTTT
TRBV6-5	-	TRBJ1-5	-	CASSENRANQPQHF	TGTGCCAGCAGTGAAAACAGGGCGAATCAGCCCCAGCATTTT
TRBV5-4	-	TRBJ1-2	TRBD1	CASSLPGTGGALYYGYTF	TGTGCCAGCAGCTTGCCCGGGACAGGGGGCGCTTTGTACTATGGCTACACCTTC
TRBV10-3	few	TRBJ1-1	-	CAIRFRVGTEAFF	TGTGCCATCAGATTCAGGGTAGGGACTGAAGCTTTCTTT
TRBV7-2	-	TRBJ2-7	TRBD2	CASSSGTSGGNYEQYF	TGTGCCAGCAGCTCCGGGACTAGCGGGGGGAACTACGAGCAGTACTTC
TRBV4-1	-	TRBJ2-2	-	CASSHTTGKAGELFF	TGCGCCAGCAGCCACACTACGGGAAAGGCCGGGGAGCTGTTTTTT
TRBV19	few	TRBJ2-1	-	CASSGSGPSQFF	TGTGCCAGTAGCGGGAGTGGCCCCTCGCAGTTCTTC